This T cell receptor (beta chain) is from a study of CD8 T cells in Susac syndrome. Germline V lookup: CDR1 LGHDT, CDR2 YNNKEL (reference sequence). V gave up 6 bases and J gave up 5 bases, with 13 bases separating them. CDR3 length: 13 residues. Sequencing of TCR beta covered CD8+ and CD4+ T cells obtained from blood. Controls were age- and sex-matched healthy donors. The CD8+ and CD4+ T cells were negatively isolated, with the TEMRA cells enriched by FACS. Reverse transcription of about 0.45 to 1 ug RNA was performed with random hexamers. By means of immunoSEQ multiplex PCR, TCR beta CDR3 spanning 54 Vbeta and 13 Jbeta underwent amplification. TCRdb reprocessed the immunoSEQ multiplex PCR reads via MiXCR and lists one record per CDR3 protein. The table records about 200,000 distinct CDR3 sequences, roughly 95% of them present only once. This clonotype appeared once.

The rearrangement links TRBV3-1 to TRBJ1-1; the D gene is possibly TRBD1 (6 bases). The TCR comes from a human donor in good health. Specimen: CD4+ T cells from PBMCs. CDR3 nucleotide sequence: TGTGCCAGCAGGTCAAGGGGGGAAACTGAAGCTTTCTTT. Translating it yields CASRSRGETEAFF. The full variable domain, rest sourced from reference TRBV3-1 and TRBJ1-1, is DTAVSQTPKYLVTQMGNDKSIKCEQNLGHDTMYWYKQDSKKFLKIMFSYNNKELIINETVPNRFSPKSPDKAHLNLHINSLELGDSAVYFCASRSRGETEAFFGQGTRLTVV.